This T cell receptor beta chain was identified during a study of cytomegalovirus exposure and HLA in healthy donors. PCR used 60 Vbeta primers and 13 Jbeta primers. Assay: immunoSEQ multiplex PCR; the TCRdb copy retains only in-frame clones and omits some. Of some 190,000 clones in the sample, 75% to 90% were seen once. Trimming cost V 0 bases and J 4 bases, with 13 bases left between them. Germline V gene lookup returns CDR1 SGHRS and CDR2 YFSETQ. The length of the CDR3 is 15 residues. The table lists this clone with a few counts. What it recognizes is unknown. General observations from the study: Overall, approximately 150 TCR beta chains were annotated as cytomegalovirus-associated.

The chain employs TRBV5-1 and TRBJ1-2; tentatively, D is TRBD1 (5 bases). This receptor was taken from a boy younger than 10 in good health and CMV-seronegative. Material for sequencing was PBMCs. CDR3 loop: CASSLGGQGLYGYTF. For the CDR3, the DNA is TGCGCCAGCAGCTTGGGTGGTCAGGGACTCTATGGCTACACCTTC.